Below, 26 T cell receptor beta chains from the same sample are listed, as sequenced in a study of CXCR3-negative and CXCR3-positive naive CD8 T cells. With UMI labels, 5' RACE was used to prepare the TRB cDNA libraries. No DNA is given; TCRdb re-called the 5' RACE reads and lists each CDR3 protein once. The sample includes about 6,700 distinct CDR3 sequences. The specimen sequenced was naive CXCR3- CD8+ T cells from blood. Stated subset: CD45RO-CCR7+CD27+CD95- naive CD8+ T cells lacking CXCR3 (TNR3-). The receptors come from a human donor in good health. Some clones in this sample may be carry-over from other donors' samples.

The chain couples TRBV27 to TRBJ1-5. The germline V gene has CDR1 MNHEY and CDR2 SMNVEV (reference sequence). This CDR3 has 14 amino acids. The CDR3 loop is CASGLDGLNQPQHF.

The CDR3 spells CSVEDFSNEQFF. The chain uses TRBV29-1 and TRBJ2-1. The V gene's germline CDR1 is SQVTM and CDR2 ANQGSEA. The CDR3 totals 12 residues.

This clonotype is labeled medium-sized (0.01 to 0.1%) based on frequency. J is TRBJ2-1 and V is TRBV28; TCRdb selects TRBD2, and the lack of DNA leaves this call unchecked. CDR1 MDHEN and CDR2 SYDVKM come from the germline V gene. This CDR3 has 15 residues. This CDR3 is CASSFFQRSHNEQFF. Looking up the rest from reference TRBV28 and TRBJ2-1 gives the full variable domain: DVKVTQSSRYLVKRTGEKVFLECVQDMDHENMFWYRQDPGLGLRLIYFSYDVKMKEKGDIPEGYSVSREKKERFSLILESASTNQTSMYLCASSFFQRSHNEQFFGPGTRLTVL.

Considering frequency, this clonotype is medium-sized. V usage is TRBV29-1 and J usage is TRBJ2-1. The CDR3 is made up of 13 amino acids. Germline V gene lookup returns CDR1 SQVTM and CDR2 ANQGSEA. CDR3: CSAGVSSYNEQFF.

This clonotype registers medium-sized by frequency. CDR3 sequence: CASTPTGGREKLFF. The gene calls are TRBV12-3 or TRBV12-4 and TRBJ1-4; the D call of TRBD1 rests on TCRdb alone, since no DNA is present to check it. This CDR3 has 14 residues.

The chain couples TRBV7-8 to TRBJ2-2. CDR3 length: 15 residues. Per germline, CDR1 SGHVS and CDR2 FQNEAQ. CDR3 in amino acids: CASSLDYGFTGELFF.

This clonotype is classed as medium-sized by frequency. CDR3 amino acids: CSVAGDGTSYNEQFF. This chain connects TRBV29-1 to TRBJ2-1; TCRdb proposes TRBD2, but this gene call is untestable without DNA. The CDR3 is 15 amino acids. The V gene's germline CDR1 is SQVTM and CDR2 ANQGSEA.

This chain uses TRBV29-1 with TRBJ2-7; the TCRdb D gene call, TRBD1, has no DNA to confirm it. Germline values: CDR1 SQVTM, CDR2 ANQGSEA. This CDR3 region has 13 residues. CDR3 region: CSVKPGIAYEQYF.

According to its frequency, this clonotype is medium-sized. V is TRBV7-9 and J is TRBJ2-7; checking the TCRdb D call of TRBD2 is not possible without DNA. Looked up from germline, CDR1 is SEHNR and CDR2 is FQNEAQ (reference sequence). This CDR3 is 14 amino acids long. This CDR3 reads CASSGEGLDYEQYF.

This chain links TRBV28 with TRBJ1-6; without DNA, the TCRdb call of TRBD1 cannot be checked. CDR1 is MDHEN and CDR2 is SYDVKM in the germline V gene. The CDR3 is 14 amino acids. The CDR3 loop is CASSLTGSNSPLHF.

The chain employs TRBV29-1 and TRBJ2-6; TCRdb lists TRBD1, though no DNA is available to test this call. Germline loops: CDR1 SQVTM, CDR2 ANQGSEA. The CDR3 runs to 12 residues. CDR3: CSARTGSPVLTF.

This clonotype counts as medium-sized (0.01 to 0.1%) by frequency. This chain uses TRBV20-1 with TRBJ1-2; TCRdb outputs TRBD1, but without DNA this stays unchecked. This CDR3 spans 14 amino acids. CDR1 is DFQATT, CDR2 SNEGSKA, per germline (reference sequence). CDR3 residues: CSAEDREQGYGYTF.

The rearrangement joins TRBV2 to TRBJ1-1; TCRdb returns TRBD1, unconfirmable since there is no DNA. The CDR3 loop spans 15 amino acids. Germline-derived CDR1 and CDR2 are SNHLY and FYNNEI. The CDR3 protein is CASSGEQELNTEAFF.

By frequency, this clonotype registers medium-sized. This chain joins TRBV7-9 and TRBJ2-3; there is no DNA to check the TCRdb D call of TRBD2. This CDR3 comprises 15 residues. Germline-derived CDR1 and CDR2 are SEHNR and FQNEAQ (reference sequence). The CDR3 protein is CAIPGAGGPADTQYF.

This rearrangement joins TRBV20-1 to TRBJ2-5; TCRdb returns TRBD2, unconfirmable since there is no DNA. CDR3 length: 15 amino acids. Germline V gene sequence: CDR1 DFQATT, CDR2 SNEGSKA (reference sequence). The CDR3 here is CSAGEREGPLETQYF.

This clonotype is called medium-sized based on its frequency. The chain joins TRBV11-2 to TRBJ2-3; TCRdb picks TRBD2, but there is no DNA to check that call. This CDR3 contains 13 residues. Germline CDR1 reads SGHAT; CDR2 reads FQNNGV. CDR3 region: CASSLLVADTQYF. The full variable domain, with the rest looked up from reference TRBV11-2 and TRBJ2-3, is EAGVAQSPRYKIIEKRQSVAFWCNPISGHATLYWYQQILGQGPKLLIQFQNNGVVDDSQLPKDRFSAERLKGVDSTLKIQPAKLEDSAVYLCASSLLVADTQYFGPGTRLTVL.

This chain connects TRBV5-1 to TRBJ2-7; TCRdb's D call of TRBD1 is untestable without DNA. Germline V CDR1 and CDR2: SGHRS, YFSETQ. This CDR3 has 14 amino acids. CDR3: CASREGTAPYEQYF.

The CDR3 reads CASTGGHEQFF. The rearrangement joins TRBV7-8 to TRBJ2-1; TCRdb calls TRBD1, which cannot be checked without DNA. CDR3 length: 11 amino acids. Germline V lookup: CDR1 SGHVS, CDR2 FQNEAQ.

CDR3 protein: CASSYGTGYNSPLHF. This chain links TRBV6-5 with TRBJ1-6; the TCRdb call, TRBD1, lacks DNA for checking. Germline CDR1 is MNHEY and CDR2 is SVGAGI. The CDR3 has 15 residues.

This clonotype shows up as medium-sized by frequency. The chain has TRBV29-1 and TRBJ2-7; TCRdb's D call of TRBD1 is untestable without DNA. The CDR3 runs 13 residues. CDR1 is SQVTM, CDR2 ANQGSEA, per germline. The CDR3 reads CSVGTGGHYEQYF.

The V call is TRBV6-6, the J call TRBJ1-1; the TRBD1 assignment by TCRdb is unverifiable without DNA. This CDR3 has 17 amino acids. The germline V gene has CDR1 MNHNY and CDR2 SVGAGI (reference sequence). CDR3 residues: CASSPGTGTLPNTEAFF.

The rearrangement joins TRBV5-1 to TRBJ1-2; TCRdb calls TRBD1, which cannot be checked without DNA. This CDR3 has 16 residues. The V gene's germline CDR1 is SGHRS and CDR2 YFSETQ. CDR3 loop: CASSLAWEGRSYGYAF.

By frequency, this clonotype is medium-sized. CDR3 protein: CATSPHRGEQYF. The V and J genes are TRBV15 and TRBJ2-7; TCRdb reports TRBD1, a call that lacks DNA to check it against. Germline loops: CDR1 LNHNV, CDR2 YYDKDF (reference sequence). The CDR3 is 12 residues long.

Considering frequency, this clonotype is medium-sized (0.01 to 0.1%). The V and J genes are TRBV3-1 and TRBJ2-1; TCRdb's D call of TRBD1 is untestable without DNA. Germline loops: CDR1 LGHDT, CDR2 YNNKEL (reference sequence). This CDR3 is 15 amino acids long. The CDR3 spells CASSLAGTGYNEQFF.

V is TRBV19 and J is TRBJ2-4; TCRdb selects TRBD2, and the lack of DNA leaves this call unchecked. Germline-derived CDR1 and CDR2 are LNHDA and SQIVND (reference sequence). The CDR3 length is 16 residues. The chain's CDR3 is CASSPDLVRAKNIQYF. The whole variable domain, filled in from reference TRBV19 and TRBJ2-4, reads DGGITQSPKYLFRKEGQNVTLSCEQNLNHDAMYWYRQDPGQGLRLIYYSQIVNDFQKGDIAEGYSVSREKKESFPLTVTSAQKNPTAFYLCASSPDLVRAKNIQYFGAGTRLSVL.

In terms of frequency, this clonotype is medium-sized. The V call is TRBV29-1, the J call TRBJ2-7; TCRdb names TRBD2, which stays unverified in the absence of DNA. Germline CDR1 and CDR2: SQVTM and ANQGSEA. This CDR3 region has 14 residues. CDR3 sequence: CSVAGTSVSYEQYF.